The clone carrying this T cell receptor (beta chain) was detected a few times. The antigen is undetermined. This sample's TCRbeta library carried unique molecular identifier barcodes. TCRdb used MiXCR to reprocess the PCR reads, holding one entry per CDR3 protein. The data contain about 78,000 distinct CDR3 sequences, roughly 14% of them singletons. This specimen comes from a study of T-cell reconstitution after alpha-beta-depleted transplantation in children. Study-level findings and limits: Diversity of TCRbeta at day 60 was high in some patients, arising from surviving recipient T cells and thymic progenitors. Several hundred expanded graft clones reportedly were the source of alpha-beta T cells about two months after transplant. T-cell numbers and diversity, one year after transplant, stemmed largely from T cells that were newly produced.

CDR1 is LGHDT, CDR2 YNNKEL, per germline (reference sequence). V was clipped by 4 bases and J by 0 bases; unmatched bases: 6. CDR3 length equals 17 residues. Source: PBMCs, mostly from graft donor cells, taken 180 days after TCRalphabeta/CD19-depleted stem cell transplant. The chain is built from TRBV3-1 and TRBJ2-3, with 11 nucleotides matching TRBD2. This TCR derives from a male patient between 2 and 9 years old who had a stem cell transplant for acute lymphoblastic leukemia, so the T cells may come from the graft donor. The CDR3 here is CASSPRSGRASTDTQYF. The CDR3, as DNA: TGTGCCAGCAGCCCCCGTAGCGGGAGGGCGAGCACAGATACGCAGTATTTT.